The 15 T cell receptor beta chains in this list originate from one sample, sequenced in a study of blood T cell repertoires in COVID-19. Repertoires were generated with immunoSEQ multiplex PCR, while TCRdb's copy carries only in-frame clones and drops some. The sample yields more than 70,000 clones, 75% to 95% seen once. The sample taken for sequencing was peripheral blood. These receptors were collected from a woman between 45 and 60 years old in a cohort sampled during active COVID-19.

The chain recombines TRBV3-1 (or the pseudogene TRBV3-2) with TRBJ1-1; D gene unclear. Between the trimmed V and J ends, which lost 3 bases and 3 bases, there was a span of 11 bases. The CDR3 is 14 residues long. Germline V CDR1 and CDR2: LGHDT, YNNKEL (reference sequence). The CDR3 DNA follows: TGTGCCAGCAGCCAGCCGAACAGCCACACTGAAGCTTTCTTT. It translates to CASSQPNSHTEAFF.

The chain uses TRBV18 and TRBJ1-1; D remains ambiguous. The CDR3 is 15 amino acids. Trimming cost V 3 bases and J 3 bases, with 14 bases left between them. CDR1 KGHSH and CDR2 LQKENI come from the germline V gene. The CDR3 nucleotides are TGTGCCAGCTCACCTTCGGGTCCTCCCCACACTGAAGCTTTCTTT. It translates to CASSPSGPPHTEAFF.

This sequence joins TRBV2 and TRBJ2-5; 7 nucleotides match TRBD1. Germline CDR1 and CDR2: SNHLY and FYNNEI. This CDR3 contains 15 residues. V shed 6 bases, J shed 3 bases, and the junction held 10 bases outside the gene matches. The chain's CDR3 is CASSLGGGGEETQYF. The CDR3 DNA is TGTGCCAGCAGCCTAGGGGGCGGAGGAGAAGAGACCCAGTACTTC.

The chain is built from TRBV6-6 and TRBJ2-7; weak D call: TRBD2 (6 bases). CDR1 and CDR2 from the germline V gene are MNHNY and SVGAGI (reference sequence). The CDR3 is made up of 14 amino acids. V dropped 2 bases and J dropped 5 bases, with 13 bases sitting between them. The CDR3 nucleotides are TGTGCCAGCAGTTACGATACTAGCTACCACGAGCAGTACTTC. This encodes CASSYDTSYHEQYF.

This chain connects TRBV5-5 to TRBJ1-1, with D perhaps TRBD1 (6 bases). Trimming took off 6 bases at V and 0 bases at J, with 12 bases between the two ends. The germline gives CDR1 SGHKS, CDR2 YYEKEE (reference sequence). There are 14 residues in the CDR3. The CDR3 sequence: CASTVGHMNTEAFF. The CDR3 nucleotides read TGTGCCAGCACCGTGGGACACATGAACACTGAAGCTTTCTTT.

J is TRBJ1-2 and V is TRBV30; no definite D call. V gave up 0 bases and J gave up 6 bases, with 17 bases separating them. The length of the CDR3 is 15 residues. Germline V gene sequence: CDR1 GTSNPN, CDR2 SVGIG (reference sequence). The chain's CDR3 is CAWSVLLGAGDGYTF. In DNA, the CDR3 is TGTGCCTGGAGTGTACTGTTGGGCGCGGGAGATGGCTACACCTTC.

V usage is TRBV15 and J usage is TRBJ2-7; D possibly corresponds to TRBD1 (5 bases). This CDR3 region has 14 residues. CDR1 and CDR2 from the germline V gene are LNHNV and YYDKDF (reference sequence). Trimming left V 1 base short and J 1 base short, with 8 bases between. The CDR3 DNA sequence: TGTGCCACCAGCAGAGGAAGGGGTTCCTACGAGCAGTACTTC. As protein: CATSRGRGSYEQYF.

The V call is TRBV28, the J call TRBJ2-3; no reliable D call. Germline CDR1 is MDHEN and CDR2 is SYDVKM. This CDR3 spans 11 amino acids. Trimming took off 5 bases at V and 6 bases at J, with 6 bases between the two ends. The CDR3 loop reads CASSQLDTQYF. DNA of the CDR3: TGTGCCAGCAGTCAACTGGATACGCAGTATTTT.

The chain employs TRBV18 and TRBJ1-2; D is ambiguous. Germline assignment: CDR1 KGHSH and CDR2 LQKENI. The CDR3 contains 11 residues. V lost 4 bases and J lost 3, with 3 bases in between. The CDR3 DNA reads as TGTGCCAGCTCACTCGACTATGGCTACACCTTC. This sequence encodes CASSLDYGYTF.

In this sample, this clone turned up once. The genes are TRBV5-4 and TRBJ2-3; maybe TRBD2 (6 bases). The germline V gene has CDR1 SGHNT and CDR2 YYREEE (reference sequence). This CDR3 spans 17 amino acids. V lost 5 bases and J lost 4, with 23 bases in between. CDR3 DNA sequence: TGTGCCAGCAGGTCCGGAGGGACCAGGGCCGGCGCAGATACGCAGTATTTT. Translated, it gives CASRSGGTRAGADTQYF.

The V gene is TRBV19, the J gene TRBJ2-6; D might be TRBD2 (7 bases). Trimming stripped 3 bases from V and 13 bases from J, with 16 bases between. CDR1 and CDR2 from the germline V gene are LNHDA and SQIVND (reference sequence). This CDR3 contains 14 residues. In nucleotides, the CDR3 is TGTGCCAGTAGTATTGCGGGGGCCCCAGGTGTCCTGACTTTC. It codes for CASSIAGAPGVLTF. Supplemented by reference TRBV19 and TRBJ2-6, the full variable domain reads DGGITQSPKYLFRKEGQNVTLSCEQNLNHDAMYWYRQDPGQGLRLIYYSQIVNDFQKGDIAEGYSVSREKKESFPLTVTSAQKNPTAFYLCASSIAGAPGVLTFGAGSRLTVL.

The chain carries TRBV12-1 and TRBJ2-1; the tabulated D call, TRBD2, remains unverified against the DNA. TRBV12-1 is flagged as a pseudogene. The CDR3 sequence is 15 residues long. CDR3 nucleotide sequence: TGTGCCAGCAGCCCCCTAACCGGGAGCTACAATGAGCAGTTCTTC. This sequence encodes CASSPLTGSYNEQFF.

The CDR3 loop is CASKAWGEGGYTF. The CDR3 DNA sequence: TGTGCCAGCAAGGCGTGGGGGGAGGGAGGCTACACCTTC. The V call is TRBV2, the J call TRBJ1-2, with D possibly being TRBD1 (5 bases). Germline values: CDR1 SNHLY, CDR2 FYNNEI. V lost 7 bases, J lost 8 bases, and 17 bases lay in between. The CDR3 consists of 13 residues.

The J gene is TRBJ1-4, the V gene TRBV3-1 (or the pseudogene TRBV3-2); tentative D call: TRBD1 (6 bases). Trimming stripped 4 bases from V and 14 bases from J, with 17 bases between. CDR3 length equals 13 residues. Germline V gives CDR1 LGHDT, CDR2 YNNKEL (reference sequence). CDR3 protein: CASSLLRQAQLFF. CDR3 DNA sequence: TGTGCCAGCAGCCTTTTACGACAGGCCCAGCTGTTTTTT.

For this clone: At one boundary the junction diverges from the germline segment, which might be a read error. The chain is built from TRBV7-2 and TRBJ2-7; 10 nucleotides agree with TRBD2. The CDR3 has 16 residues. Germline V lookup: CDR1 SGHTA, CDR2 FQGNSA. The CDR3 DNA reads TGTGCCAGCAGCTTAGCGCGCCTAGCGGGGGCCTGGGCCGAGGACTTC. Translated, it gives CASSLARLAGAWAEDF. The full variable domain, in which reference TRBV7-2 and TRBJ2-7 provide the parts outside the CDR3, is GAGVSQSPSNKVTEKGKDVELRCDPISGHTALYWYRQSLGQGLEFLIYFQGNSAPDKSGLPSDRFSAERTGGSVSTLTIQRTQQEDSAVYLCASSLARLAGAWAEDFGPGTRLTVT.